The rows below give T cell receptor beta chains drawn from one sample of a study of T cells in Graves' hyperthyroidism and ophthalmopathy. TCRdb ran MiXCR on the multiplex PCR reads and lists one entry per CDR3 protein. The sample consists of under 350,000 distinct CDR3 sequences, roughly 21% of them appearing once. Sample: blood. Receptor source: a woman aged 50 to 60 with Graves' hyperthyroidism. Both conserved end residues are part of each CDR3. D genes are given only for firm matches. Part of the rows lack a size; the others show once, few, many or a class for expanded clones.

d_call	clone_size	v_call	j_call	cdr3_nt	cdr3_aa
TRBD1	many	TRBV2	TRBJ2-2	TGTGCCAGCAGCTCCGGGACAGGGGAAAACACCGGGGAGCTGTTTTTT	CASSSGTGENTGELFF
NA	many	TRBV30	TRBJ1-5	TGTGCCTGGGGACTAAATAGCAATCAGCCCCAGCATTTT	CAWGLNSNQPQHF
NA	NA	TRBV12-3/TRBV12-4	TRBJ1-3	TGTGCCAGCAGTCCTTTAGCGGGGGCTGGAAACACCATATATTTT	CASSPLAGAGNTIYF
NA	few	TRBV15	TRBJ1-1	TGTGCCACCAGCAGAGATATCGCTGAAGCTTTCTTT	CATSRDIAEAFF
TRBD1	many	TRBV28	TRBJ2-7	TGTGCCAGCAGTTTCCCGACAGGGTGGTTGTACGAGCAGTACTTC	CASSFPTGWLYEQYF
TRBD2	NA	TRBV19	TRBJ2-1	TGTGCCAGTAGACGGGGGGGTGAGCAGTTCTTC	CASRRGGEQFF
TRBD2	once	TRBV11-2	TRBJ2-1	TGTGCCAGCTCAAGACTAGCGGGGGGGTACAACAATGAGCAGTTCTTC	CASSRLAGGYNNEQFF
NA	NA	TRBV29-1	TRBJ1-2	TGCAGCGTTGAGACACGGAGCTATGGCTACACCTTC	CSVETRSYGYTF
TRBD2	many	TRBV12-3/TRBV12-4	TRBJ2-1	TGTGCCAGCCTACTTTGGGGGGCGGGAGGTAAAAATGAGCAGTTCTTC	CASLLWGAGGKNEQFF
NA	many	TRBV2	TRBJ1-1	TGTGCCAGCATCGTTCAAATGAACACTGAAGCTTTCTTT	CASIVQMNTEAFF
NA	many	TRBV5-1	TRBJ1-1	TGCGCCAGCAGCTTCCGGGGGGTGAACACTGAAGCTTTCTTT	CASSFRGVNTEAFF
NA	many	TRBV20-1	TRBJ2-3	TGCAGTGCTAGAGATTTGGGCCCGGGTACGCAGTATTTT	CSARDLGPGTQYF
NA	many	TRBV27	TRBJ2-1	TGTGCCAGCGGAATGACACCCAGCTCCTACAATGAGCAGTTCTTC	CASGMTPSSYNEQFF
NA	NA	TRBV12-3/TRBV12-4	TRBJ2-5	TGTGCCAGCAGTTCTCTTGAGGGAGGAAAGACCCAGTACTTC	CASSSLEGGKTQYF
TRBD2	many	TRBV5-1	TRBJ2-5	TGCGCCAGCAGCCCTCTAGCGGACCCCCGGGAGACCCAGTACTTC	CASSPLADPRETQYF
NA	many	TRBV7-3	TRBJ2-7	TGTGCCAGCAGCTTGACAGAAAGCTCCTACGAGCAGTACTTC	CASSLTESSYEQYF
TRBD1	NA	TRBV7-8	TRBJ1-6	TGTGCCAGCAGCTCCGGACAGGGGTTAGGAGGTTCACCCCTCCACTTT	CASSSGQGLGGSPLHF
NA	many	TRBV7-9	TRBJ2-3	TGTGCCAGCAGCTCTACGACGGGAGATACGCAGTATTTT	CASSSTTGDTQYF
NA	NA	TRBV28	TRBJ1-6	TGTGCCAGCAGTCCCTCGGGGATGGGTGATTCACCCCTCCACTTT	CASSPSGMGDSPLHF
TRBD1	many	TRBV6-1	TRBJ1-1	TGTGCCAGCAGCTCCGGGACAGGGGCCACTGAAGCTTTCTTT	CASSSGTGATEAFF
NA	NA	TRBV2	TRBJ1-2	TGTGCCAGCAGGGACGACAGTGCTCTCGACTATGGCTACACCTTC	CASRDDSALDYGYTF
TRBD2	many	TRBV7-9	TRBJ2-1	TGTGCCAGCAGCTCGAGACTAGCGGGAACCATCAATGAGCAGTTCTTC	CASSSRLAGTINEQFF
TRBD1	many	TRBV5-1	TRBJ2-5	TGCGCCAGCGACTGGACAGGAAAAGGGGAGACCCAGTACTTC	CASDWTGKGETQYF
NA	few	TRBV6-1	TRBJ1-2	TGTGCCAGCAGGTCAAGGGTTAACTATGGCTACACCTTC	CASRSRVNYGYTF
TRBD2	NA	TRBV20-1	TRBJ2-7	TGCAGTGCTAGAGATGGCAGCGGGGGCCGTTCCTACGAGCAGTACTTC	CSARDGSGGRSYEQYF
TRBD1	NA	TRBV7-9	TRBJ2-5	TGTGCCAGCAGTTTTTCGACAGGGCGGGAAGAGACCCAGTACTTC	CASSFSTGREETQYF
NA	many	TRBV5-1	TRBJ1-2	TGCGCCAGCAGCCCTGGTGGAAAAATCGGCTACACCTTC	CASSPGGKIGYTF
NA	few	TRBV10-3	TRBJ1-2	TGTGCCAGCCTCAGGGATACTAACTATGGCTACACCTTC	CASLRDTNYGYTF
NA	many	TRBV11-2	TRBJ1-2	TGTGCCAGCAGCCCCATAGCCGGTAGGGAGCGTGGCTACACCTTC	CASSPIAGRERGYTF
NA	NA	TRBV20-1	TRBJ1-4	TGCAGTGTAGATGGGCCCGGGAGCTTCGATGAAAAACTGTTTTTT	CSVDGPGSFDEKLFF
TRBD1	few	TRBV12-3/TRBV12-4	TRBJ1-6	TGTGCCAGCAGCCACACCGGGACAGGGAATTCACCCCTCCACTTT	CASSHTGTGNSPLHF
NA	many	TRBV30	TRBJ1-1	TGTGCCTGGGTCTTAAGGTTGAACACTGAAGCTTTCTTT	CAWVLRLNTEAFF
NA	many	TRBV5-1	TRBJ2-1	TGCGCCAGCAGCTTGGATTGGGGGGTAAATGAGCAGTTCTTC	CASSLDWGVNEQFF
NA	NA	TRBV28	TRBJ2-1	TGTGCCAGCAGTTTAGGGGGGAGCTCCCACAATGAGCAGTTCTTC	CASSLGGSSHNEQFF
TRBD2	many	TRBV6-1	TRBJ2-7	TGTGCCAGCAGATCACGGGGGGTTGACTACGAGCAGTACTTC	CASRSRGVDYEQYF
NA	NA	TRBV6-2/TRBV6-3	TRBJ2-5	TGTGCCAGCAGTACGCCCGGACGGAGGGAGACCCAGTACTTC	CASSTPGRRETQYF
TRBD1	many	TRBV19	TRBJ1-5	TGTGCCAGTGCGCAGGGGGCGCGGGTGTATCAGCCCCAGCATTTT	CASAQGARVYQPQHF
NA	few	TRBV2	TRBJ1-1	TGTGCCAGCAGGATGGGGGGTAACACTGAAGCTTTCTTT	CASRMGGNTEAFF
NA	few	TRBV20-1	TRBJ2-5	TGCAGTGCTAGTGTAAGGGGGAGGGCCAGTGAGACCCAGTACTTC	CSASVRGRASETQYF
TRBD1	many	TRBV30	TRBJ1-2	TGTGCCTGGAGCCTTCGGACAGGGGGAAATGGCTACACCTTC	CAWSLRTGGNGYTF
NA	NA	TRBV5-1	TRBJ2-7	TGCGCCAGCAGCTTGGGGGGGAAGGAGCAGTACTTC	CASSLGGKEQYF
NA	many	TRBV3-1	TRBJ1-1	TGTGCCAGCAGCCAGGGGGCGAAAACTGAAGCTTTCTTT	CASSQGAKTEAFF
NA	once	TRBV2	TRBJ2-7	TGTGCCAGCAGTGCCGAGGGGACTCCCTACTACGAGCAGTACTTC	CASSAEGTPYYEQYF
TRBD1	NA	TRBV27	TRBJ2-7	TGTGCCAGCGGGGACAGGCGCTACGAGCAGTACTTC	CASGDRRYEQYF
NA	NA	TRBV5-4	TRBJ2-5	TGTGCCTTCGGGGAGGGGGGGCGACAAGAGACCCAGTACTTC	CAFGEGGRQETQYF
NA	many	TRBV28	TRBJ1-3	TGTGCCAGCAGTTCGCAGGGAGCTGGAAACACCATATATTTT	CASSSQGAGNTIYF
NA	many	TRBV29-1	TRBJ2-3	TGCAGCGTTGACGAGGACAGAGGCACAGATACGCAGTATTTT	CSVDEDRGTDTQYF
TRBD1	many	TRBV11-2	TRBJ2-7	TGTGCCAGCAGCCCACCGGGACAGGGGGCGAGGGAGCAGTACTTC	CASSPPGQGAREQYF
NA	few	TRBV4-1	TRBJ2-5	TGCGCCAGCAGCCAGGAGGGCTTAGGGACCCAGTACTTC	CASSQEGLGTQYF
NA	many	TRBV5-1	TRBJ2-2	TGCGCCAGCAGCTTTGATGGGCGCTCGAACACCGGGGAGCTGTTTTTT	CASSFDGRSNTGELFF
NA	few	TRBV5-1	TRBJ2-2	TGCGCCAGCATCAGGGAGCTGGGCACCGGGGAGCTGTTTTTT	CASIRELGTGELFF
NA	NA	TRBV28	TRBJ1-1	TGTGCCAGCAGTTACTCGCGCGTACTGAACACTGAAGCTTTCTTT	CASSYSRVLNTEAFF
NA	many	TRBV11-2	TRBJ2-1	TGTGCCAGCAGCTCCCATACCCACTACAATGAGCAGTTCTTC	CASSSHTHYNEQFF